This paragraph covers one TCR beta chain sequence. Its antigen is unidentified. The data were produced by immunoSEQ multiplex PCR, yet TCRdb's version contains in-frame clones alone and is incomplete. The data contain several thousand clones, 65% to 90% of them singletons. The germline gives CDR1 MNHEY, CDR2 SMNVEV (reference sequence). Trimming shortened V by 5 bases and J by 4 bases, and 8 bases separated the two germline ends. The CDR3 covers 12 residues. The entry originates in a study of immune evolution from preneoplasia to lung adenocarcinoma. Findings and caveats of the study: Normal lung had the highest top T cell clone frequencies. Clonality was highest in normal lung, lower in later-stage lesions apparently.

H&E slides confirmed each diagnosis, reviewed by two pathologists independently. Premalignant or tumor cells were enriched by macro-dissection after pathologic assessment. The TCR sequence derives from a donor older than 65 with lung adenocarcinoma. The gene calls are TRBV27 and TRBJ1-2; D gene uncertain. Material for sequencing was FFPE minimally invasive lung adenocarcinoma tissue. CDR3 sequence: CASSRVGYGYTF. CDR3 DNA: TGTGCCAGCAGTAGGGTGGGCTATGGCTACACCTTC.